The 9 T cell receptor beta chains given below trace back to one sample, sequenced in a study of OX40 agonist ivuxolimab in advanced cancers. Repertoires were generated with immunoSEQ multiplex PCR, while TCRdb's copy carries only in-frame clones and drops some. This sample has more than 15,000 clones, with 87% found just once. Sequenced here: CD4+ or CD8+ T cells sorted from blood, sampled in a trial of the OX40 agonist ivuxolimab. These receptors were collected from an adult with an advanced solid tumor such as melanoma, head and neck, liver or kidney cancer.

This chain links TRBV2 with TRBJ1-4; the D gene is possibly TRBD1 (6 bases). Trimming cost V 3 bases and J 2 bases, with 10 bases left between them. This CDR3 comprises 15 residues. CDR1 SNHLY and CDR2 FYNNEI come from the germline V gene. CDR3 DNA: TGTGCCAGCAGTGACAGGGGACGGACTAATGAAAAACTGTTTTTT. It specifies CASSDRGRTNEKLFF.

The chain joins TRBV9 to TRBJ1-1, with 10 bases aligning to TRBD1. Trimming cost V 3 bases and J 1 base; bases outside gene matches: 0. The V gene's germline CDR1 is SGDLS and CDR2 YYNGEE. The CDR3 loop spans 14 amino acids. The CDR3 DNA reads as TGTGCCAGCAGCGGGACAGGGGGGAACACTGAAGCTTTCTTT. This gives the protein CASSGTGGNTEAFF.

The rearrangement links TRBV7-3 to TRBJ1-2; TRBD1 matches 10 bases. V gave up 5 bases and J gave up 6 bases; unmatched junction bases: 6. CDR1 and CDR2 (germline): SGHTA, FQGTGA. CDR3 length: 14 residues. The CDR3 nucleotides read TGTGCCAGCAGCGCGACAGGGGGCGCACATGGCTACACCTTC. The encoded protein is CASSATGGAHGYTF.

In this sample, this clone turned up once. The CDR3 DNA reads TGTGCCAGCACTATTACAGGGGGCGGTTCACCCCTCCACTTT. The encoded protein is CASTITGGGSPLHF. The V and J genes are TRBV27 and TRBJ1-6, with 9 bases aligning to TRBD1. CDR1 is MNHEY and CDR2 is SMNVEV in the germline V gene (reference sequence). The V segment lost 7 bases and the J segment 9 bases; nucleotides outside the gene matches: 7. The CDR3 totals 14 residues.

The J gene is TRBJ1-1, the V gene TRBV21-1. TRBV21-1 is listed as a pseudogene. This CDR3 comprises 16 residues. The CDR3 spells CASSKAGGAGNTEAFF. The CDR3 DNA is TGTGCCAGCAGCAAAGCGGGGGGGGCAGGGAACACTGAAGCTTTCTTT.

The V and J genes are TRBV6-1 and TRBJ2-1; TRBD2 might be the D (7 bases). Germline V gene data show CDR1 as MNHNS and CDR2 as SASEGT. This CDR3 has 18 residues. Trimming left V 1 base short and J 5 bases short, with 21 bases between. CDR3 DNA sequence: TGTGCCAGCAGTGAAGTAAGGTGGGGGGGCCTCACGGACAATGAGCAGTTCTTC. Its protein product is CASSEVRWGGLTDNEQFF.

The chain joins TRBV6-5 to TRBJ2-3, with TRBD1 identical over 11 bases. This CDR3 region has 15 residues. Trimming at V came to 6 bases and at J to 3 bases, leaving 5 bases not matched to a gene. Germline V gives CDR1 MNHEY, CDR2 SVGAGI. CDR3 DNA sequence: TGTGCCAGCAGCCTGGACAGGGGGCGTACAGATACGCAGTATTTT. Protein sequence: CASSLDRGRTDTQYF.

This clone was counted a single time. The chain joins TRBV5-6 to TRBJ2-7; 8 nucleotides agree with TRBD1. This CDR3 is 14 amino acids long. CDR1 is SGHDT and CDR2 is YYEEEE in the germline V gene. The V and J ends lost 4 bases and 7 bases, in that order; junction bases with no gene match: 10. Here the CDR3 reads CASSAGQALKEQYF. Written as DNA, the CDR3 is TGTGCCAGCAGCGCGGGACAGGCATTAAAAGAGCAGTACTTC.

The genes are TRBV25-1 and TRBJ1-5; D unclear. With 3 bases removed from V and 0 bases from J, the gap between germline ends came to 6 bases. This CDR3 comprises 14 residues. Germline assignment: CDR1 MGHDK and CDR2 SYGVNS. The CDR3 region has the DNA TGTGCCAGCAGTGACGGAAATAGCAATCAGCCCCAGCATTTT. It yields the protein CASSDGNSNQPQHF.